This T cell receptor beta chain was recorded in a study of human T cells and chemical hapten exposure (dated by TCRdb to about 2021). Looking at the study overall: For sensitization, 2% DPC in acetone was applied to a 2 cm by 2 cm area of upper inner arm skin. Libraries were pooled for sequencing, and variation in per-sample TCR yields was attributed mainly to small differences in library volumes within the pool. Patient blood was sampled pre-sensitization (week 0) and at 2, 6 and about 24 weeks after DPC sensitization. Twenty-nine alopecia patients provided blood for TCR sequencing at one to four time points (pre-sensitization, 2, 6 and 24 weeks). The patient cohort, mostly female, included alopecia areata with under or over 50% scalp involvement, alopecia totalis and alopecia universalis. Weekly therapeutic DPC doses were additionally applied to the scalp of patients throughout the approximately 24-week study period. This study followed changes in the peripheral blood TCR repertoire in vivo during primary and secondary sensitization of alopecia patients to the hapten diphenylcyclopropenone (DPC). Patch testing was done on the upper back using Finn chambers containing 0.01% DPC, and results were scored after 6 days according to International Contact Dermatitis Research Group standards.

Library construction relied on RACE. Sequencing used a NextSeq 500. Library preparation attached unique molecular identifiers to individual cDNA molecules for quantitative, reproducible TCR counting. From each blood RNA sample, both TCR alpha and TCR beta chains were sequenced. As for how the authors treated the data: A median of roughly 98,000 TCRs per sample was observed, with a range of about 23,224 to 690,600. The Decombinator software suite was used to annotate V, J and CDR3 in the TCR reads. To make PS versus PT1 abundance plots, every sample was subsampled to the same number of TCRs (28,000). Expanded TCRs were defined as absent before sensitization and observed at least eight times at the 2-week time point. The raw public data were reprocessed by TCRdb itself: fastp quality trimming at Q25, MiXCR clonotype calling, in-frame beta chains only. CDR3 protein sequences are deduplicated, and each keeps its most common genes and DNA. These V and J calls originate from TCRdb's pipeline instead of the authors' own analysis. This sample comprises approximately 350,000 distinct CDR3 sequences, about 6.3% of them detected only once. The ten top clones hold roughly 5.4% of the sample.

What the time point label conveys for this sample: patch test 2, 6 weeks after DPC sensitization. The sample's treatment or condition label, in plain terms: therapeutic diphenylcyclopropenone sensitization with weekly scalp DPC. At every patch-test visit, the blood draw took place before the patch test was put on. Eligible patients were aged 18 to 70, diagnosed with alopecia, deemed suitable for DPC therapy, and excluded if pregnant. Unfractionated whole blood was collected in Tempus Blood RNA tubes, and total RNA was extracted from that blood. On this clonotype itself: This receptor's antigen is unknown. Within one base of it there is no much larger clone, and no base qualities were kept.

What the research found in general, with its limitations: Significantly more large CDR3 similarity clusters were formed by expanded TCRs than by pre-sensitization or healthy control sets, consistent with antigen-driven responses. The number of PT1 expanded TCRs positively correlated with patch test score, significant at thresholds 8, 16 and 32 but not 4. Repeated subsampling changed both the strength of the expansion versus patch-test correlation and the threshold at which that correlation became significant. Because every patient had alopecia, a presumed autoimmune disease, the patients' immune response might differ from that of healthy individuals. DPC sensitization did not change how many TCRs were above 1 in 1000 frequency, and no evidence was found of alterations in global repertoire structure.

This receptor was taken from a woman aged 18-29 years with alopecia areata. Some clones in this sample may be carry-over from other donors' samples. Here the sequenced sample was whole blood, taken in connection with sensitization to the hapten diphenylcyclopropenone (DPC).

The nucleotides read TGTGCCAGCAGCGTAGGGGTAGGGAAGGGACCCTACGAGCAGTACTTC. This translates into CASSVGVGKGPYEQYF. The chain joins TRBV9 to TRBJ2-7; the D call is possibly TRBD1 or TRBD2, each sharing 5 bases. CDR1 and CDR2, looked up from the germline V gene, are SGDLS and YYNGEE. From the cysteine up to the phenylalanine, the CDR3 has a length of 16 residues. The entry retains the CDR3 DNA only, 48 bases that are in frame from base 1. V is clipped by 0 bases and J by 2 bases, and the sequence between their germline boundaries is 15 bases long.